The present T cell receptor (beta chain) was sequenced within a study of shared clonotypes between healthy human individuals. Overall study: Three plates were used per donor for CD4 naive, three for CD4 memory, two for CD8 naive and one for CD8 memory. General study points: Owing to a small donor count, the genetic and exposure-history diversity represented was limited.

The count of this clone is one. Its antigen is unknown. In germline, CDR1 is MDHEN, CDR2 SYDVKM. Between the trimmed V and J ends, which lost 6 bases and 2 bases, there was a span of 11 bases. The CDR3 totals 13 residues. Assay runs were performed at deep level. Sorted-subset replicate PCRs used about 0.2 ug of genomic DNA. This amount corresponded to 30,000 to 35,000 T cell genomes. Libraries were prepared by immunoSEQ multiplex PCR; TCRdb keeps only in-frame clonotypes and omits some of them. The sample lists under 600,000 clones, roughly 98% occurring once. The naive CD8 subset, CD45RO-negative cells positively selected for CCR7, excluded terminally differentiated effector memory CD45RA+ cells.

Sequencing was carried out using naive CD8+ T cells sorted from blood. This chain uses TRBV28 with TRBJ2-7; D may be TRBD1 or TRBD2 (6 bases each). The sequence came from a man aged 25-45 years in good health. CDR3 loop: CASRGRTAYEQYF. In DNA, the CDR3 is TGTGCCAGCAGGGGGAGGACAGCCTACGAGCAGTACTTC.